The 8 T cell receptor beta chains in this list originate from one sample, sequenced in a study of blood T cell repertoires in COVID-19. TCRdb's table, derived via immunoSEQ multiplex PCR, lists solely in-frame clones and lacks some. The data show fewer than 85,000 clones, with 88% seen just once and 8.5% to 9.5% held by the top ten. Material: peripheral blood. The source is a human donor in a cohort sampled during active COVID-19.

The chain carries TRBV5-1 and TRBJ1-6; D not certain. Per germline, CDR1 SGHRS and CDR2 YFSETQ. Trimming removed 6 bases at V and 7 bases at J, with 14 bases between. The CDR3 consists of 14 residues. The DNA for the CDR3 is TGCGCCAGCATGGAGGCCCCGGGGAATTCACCCCTCCACTTT. It yields the protein CASMEAPGNSPLHF.

The chain recombines TRBV27 with TRBJ1-2; D is ambiguous. The CDR3 is 13 residues long. The germline gives CDR1 MNHEY, CDR2 SMNVEV (reference sequence). V lost 6 bases, J lost 8 bases, and 16 bases lay in between. The CDR3 reads CASSLSAFGGYTF. The CDR3, as DNA: TGTGCCAGCAGCCTCAGTGCTTTCGGGGGCTACACCTTC.

This chain connects TRBV4-1 to TRBJ1-1; perhaps TRBD1 as D (5 bases). Trimming took 4 bases from V and 1 from J, leaving 16 bases between them. The CDR3 covers 16 residues. The germline gives CDR1 MGHRA, CDR2 YSYEKL. CDR3 sequence reads: CASSLVQGVGNTEAFF. CDR3 in DNA: TGCGCCAGCAGCCTCGTCCAGGGTGTAGGGAACACTGAAGCTTTCTTT.

This sequence joins TRBV3-1 (or the pseudogene TRBV3-2) and TRBJ2-3, with 9 positions matching TRBD2. V gave up 3 bases and J gave up 0 bases; unmatched junction bases: 4. The CDR3 extends over 16 amino acids. Per the germline V gene, CDR1 is LGHDT and CDR2 is YNNKEL (reference sequence). The CDR3 coding sequence is TGTGCCAGCAGCCAGTTTGCGGGGGGGAGCACAGATACGCAGTATTTT. This gives the protein CASSQFAGGSTDTQYF.

The rearrangement joins TRBV5-1 to TRBJ1-5; 9 bases are shared with TRBD1. The germline V gene encodes CDR1 SGHRS and CDR2 YFSETQ. This CDR3 has 14 residues. With V trimmed by 4 bases and J by 9 bases, 8 bases remained unmatched. The CDR3 loop is CASSEGQGSVPQHF. The DNA for the CDR3 is TGCGCCAGCAGCGAGGGACAGGGAAGTGTGCCCCAGCATTTT.

V gene TRBV27 combines with J gene TRBJ2-1; D remains unclear. The CDR3 has 14 amino acids. The ends were cut back, 6 bases at V and 0 bases at J, with 9 bases in the middle. CDR1 MNHEY and CDR2 SMNVEV come from the germline V gene (reference sequence). The CDR3 is CASRQDNSYNEQFF. CDR3 in DNA: TGTGCCAGCAGACAAGACAACTCCTACAATGAGCAGTTCTTC.

This clone came up a few times. The rearrangement uses TRBV20-1 and TRBJ2-3, with 8 bases aligning to TRBD2. V gave up 3 bases and J gave up 2 bases; unmatched junction bases: 7. The CDR3 contains 15 residues. The germline V gene encodes CDR1 DFQATT and CDR2 SNEGSKA (reference sequence). In DNA, the CDR3 is TGCAGTGCTAGTTTGGCTAGCGGGTACACAGATACGCAGTATTTT. It yields the protein CSASLASGYTDTQYF.

This chain links TRBV7-6 with TRBJ1-3, with TRBD1 as a possible D gene (6 bases). CDR3 length: 15 amino acids. The V end was cut by 5 bases, the J end by 0 bases, with 11 bases between. The germline V gene encodes CDR1 SGHVS and CDR2 FNYEAQ. CDR3 bases: TGTGCCAGCAGCGGGGGACACCGCTCTGGAAACACCATATATTTT. As protein: CASSGGHRSGNTIYF.